Below, one T cell receptor (beta chain) is given with its context. The data derive from a study of blood T cell repertoires in COVID-19. Background on the study: From T cells, B-cell-depleted T cells, or PBMCs came the material, which was cDNA or gDNA.

Followed over time, Seattle patients had been enrolled while infection was active. Only in-frame clones appear in the TCRdb table, and some are missing; sequencing was by immunoSEQ multiplex PCR. The sample has approximately 250,000 clones, 86% seen once. Trimming took 4 bases from V and 6 from J, leaving 14 bases between them. The germline gives CDR1 SGDLS, CDR2 YYNGEE. CDR3 size: 15 residues. The V gene is TRBV9, the J gene TRBJ1-6; tentative D call: TRBD1 (5 bases). Sequencing used peripheral blood. This sequence was found in a woman at least 80 years old with COVID-19, enrolled during active disease. CDR3 sequence reads: CASSPGVQPNSPLHF. DNA for the CDR3: TGTGCCAGCAGCCCGGGGGTCCAACCTAATTCACCCCTCCACTTT.